Sequencing of this TCR beta chain was carried out in a study of T cells in localized non-small cell lung cancer (dated by TCRdb to about 2020). The study in broad terms: Comparing tumors with uninvolved tumor-adjacent lungs, the study looked at the T cell repertoires of 200 to 250 patients with early-stage NSCLC. The cohort consisted of 236 treatment-naive NSCLC patients whose localized lung tumors had been resected. Of the NSCLC patients, approximately 130 were male and around 99 were female, and the mean age was about 69 years. Results and caveats for the whole study, not just this receptor: Uninvolved tumor-adjacent lung showed the highest T cell clonality, higher than tumor, which suggests more focused antigenic responses in the uninvolved tumor-adjacent lung. Because of the exploratory design, TCR variables were selected using unadjusted p-values without false-discovery rate correction. Because multi-region sequencing of the tumors was not done, intratumor heterogeneity could not be ruled out. A median of around 57 of the top 100 tumor clones were detected in paired uninvolved adjacent lung, and approximately 28 of these tumor clones were also found among the top 100 clones of the paired uninvolved adjacent lung. Higher T cell density in blood was associated with longer overall survival, whereas higher clonality in adjacent lung was associated with shorter survival.

The CDR3 contains 13 residues, cysteine and phenylalanine counted. Only the CDR3 DNA stays, 39 bases, in frame from base 1. For CDR1 and CDR2, the germline V gene lists KGHSY and FQNENV. V is shortened by 2 bases, J by 4 bases, and the region joining them spans 6 bases. Remarks on this clone: Its antigen is not yet known. Base qualities are not recorded, but no much larger clone differs from it by a single base.

At diagnosis, tumor, uninvolved tumor-adjacent lung and peripheral blood were collected and then preserved as a mix of FFPE and fresh-frozen material. The immunoSEQ Assay was used to sequence TCR beta CDR3 regions from DNA. Regarding the original processing steps: T cell density was computed as TCR beta template counts normalized to usable DNA estimated by amplifying housekeeping genes. Using the preseqR package, richness was estimated by extrapolating to 120,000 templates for tissue samples and 400,000 templates for PBMC samples. Clonality was defined by subtracting Pielou's evenness from one. Tissue-enriched TCRs were identified by differential abundance testing using productive amino-acid clonotypes, minimum total count 5 and alpha 0.1. Repertoire overlap between compartments was quantified with the Jaccard Index and Morisita Overlap Index. TCR beta CDR3s were clustered by GLIPH together with public tetramer-defined viral CDR3s, and at least three viral sequences plus V-gene enrichment were required for viral motifs. Drawn from immuneACCESS, this table holds only the in-frame rearrangements with V and J called that TCRdb kept. Clones are partly lost; checked studies trace under half to an unresolved V gene and leave the rest unexplained. The V and J calls and the clone size are those of that table, but D and trimming were determined from the DNA. This sample gives about 3,700 clones in total; approximately 25% of them show up just once. The ten largest clones take up around 25% of the sample.

The TCR sequence derives from a woman aged 40 to 75 with stage I lung adenocarcinoma. Sequenced here: lung tumor tissue, sampled before any cancer treatment. The sequence joins TRBV16 to TRBJ2-1, with the D gene not clear enough to name. The CDR3 is CASSQGNYNEQFF. The nucleotide sequence is TGTGCCAGCAGCCAAGGGAATTACAATGAGCAGTTCTTC.